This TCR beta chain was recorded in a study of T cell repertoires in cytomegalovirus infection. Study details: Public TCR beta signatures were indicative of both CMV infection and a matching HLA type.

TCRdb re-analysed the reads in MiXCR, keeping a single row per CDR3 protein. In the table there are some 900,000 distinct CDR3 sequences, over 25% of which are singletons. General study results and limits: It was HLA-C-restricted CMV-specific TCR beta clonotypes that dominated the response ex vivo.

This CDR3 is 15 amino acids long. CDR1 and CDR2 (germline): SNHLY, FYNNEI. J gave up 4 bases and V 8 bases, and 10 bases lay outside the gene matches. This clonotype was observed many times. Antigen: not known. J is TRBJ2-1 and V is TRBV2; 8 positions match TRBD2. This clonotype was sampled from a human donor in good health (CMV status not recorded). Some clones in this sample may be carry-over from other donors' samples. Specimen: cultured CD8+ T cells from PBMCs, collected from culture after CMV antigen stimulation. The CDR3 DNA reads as TGTGCCAGCCCAGTGGGGCGGGGGGCTTACAATGAGCAGTTCTTC. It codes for CASPVGRGAYNEQFF.